A single sample is the source of the 25 T cell receptor beta chains below, sequenced in a study of regulatory T cells in long-lasting Graves disease. HTBI primers from iRepertoire and Arm-PCR of CDR3 regions yielded the TCR beta libraries. TCRdb re-called the multiplex PCR reads with MiXCR, one entry per CDR3 protein. This sample carries 300,000 to 400,000 distinct CDR3 sequences, about a sixth of them seen once, and the ten largest clones take less than 35%. Described time point: newly diagnosed GD, antithyroid drugs for less than 3 months. Scientists built the TCR library using RNA that was extracted from PBMCs. These same records also appear under a second study, on T cells in Graves' hyperthyroidism and ophthalmopathy.

The source material was peripheral blood mononuclear cells (PBMCs), sampled at new diagnosis, from a patient treated with antithyroid drugs. These receptors were obtained from a middle-aged man with Graves disease.

This clonotype was seen only a few times. The chain recombines TRBV4-2 with TRBJ2-2; D ambiguous. CDR3 length: 16 residues. V lost 0 bases and J 3 bases, leaving 11 bases between the germline ends. The germline gives CDR1 LGHNA, CDR2 YNFKEQ. CDR3 sequence: CASSQDRTSHTGELFF. The CDR3 bases are TGTGCCAGCAGCCAAGATCGAACCTCCCACACCGGGGAGCTGTTTTTT.

In its sample, this clonotype was seen many times. This chain joins TRBV28 and TRBJ2-7; perhaps TRBD1 as D (5 bases). From germline, CDR1 is MDHEN and CDR2 SYDVKM. V lost 7 bases, J lost 1 base, and 11 bases lay in between. The CDR3 is 13 residues long. The DNA of the CDR3 is TGTGCCAGCAACCCAGGGTCATCCTACGAGCAGTACTTC. This codes for CASNPGSSYEQYF.

This clonotype was counted ten times or more. The rearrangement joins TRBV20-1 to TRBJ2-7; TRBD2 is a possible D gene (5 bases). This CDR3 region has 14 residues. CDR1 is DFQATT, CDR2 SNEGSKA, per germline (reference sequence). Trimming took off 1 base at V and 3 bases at J, with 13 bases between the two ends. Written as DNA, the CDR3 is TGCAGTGCTAGAGCCCGGGAATCGTTCTACGAGCAGTACTTC. Translated, it gives CSARARESFYEQYF.

This clonotype was seen ten or more times. The CDR3 region has the DNA TGTGCCAGCAGCTTCTTCTGGGCTAGCGGGGGGGCGGGGGATACGCAGTATTTT. Its protein is CASSFFWASGGAGDTQYF. This rearrangement joins TRBV7-2 to TRBJ2-3; TRBD2 aligns across 12 bases. V trimming: 3 bases; J trimming: 6 bases; junction bases outside the gene matches: 13. The CDR3 runs to 18 residues. The germline CDR1 and CDR2 sequences are SGHTA and FQGNSA.

This clonotype appeared many times. V and J are TRBV15 and TRBJ1-2; 7 bases are shared with TRBD1. Germline values: CDR1 LNHNV, CDR2 YYDKDF (reference sequence). After removal of 1 base from V and 3 bases from J, the junction contained 2 bases not matched to a gene. This CDR3 contains 14 residues. The CDR3 coding sequence is TGTGCCACCAGCAGAGCCGGGACAGACTATGGCTACACCTTC. Protein product: CATSRAGTDYGYTF.

V and J are TRBV7-2 and TRBJ2-3, with a tentative D call TRBD2 (5 bases). The germline CDR1 and CDR2 sequences are SGHTA and FQGNSA. V lost 0 bases and J 2 bases, leaving 12 bases between the germline ends. The CDR3 is made up of 16 amino acids. The CDR3 protein is CASSLAGASTTDTQYF. CDR3 in DNA: TGTGCCAGCAGCTTAGCGGGCGCTAGCACCACAGATACGCAGTATTTT.

This clonotype was recorded once. V gene TRBV5-1 combines with J gene TRBJ2-5, with a possible D match to TRBD2 (7 bases). This CDR3 region has 14 residues. V shed 4 bases and J shed 2 bases, with 12 bases lying between them. Germline values: CDR1 SGHRS, CDR2 YFSETQ. CDR3 in amino acids: CASSGGGWQETQYF. DNA of the CDR3: TGCGCCAGCAGCGGCGGGGGCTGGCAAGAGACCCAGTACTTC.

The chain employs TRBV5-6 and TRBJ2-1; 9 bases are a match to TRBD2. J was trimmed by 7 bases and V by 0 bases; bases with no gene match: 5. CDR1 and CDR2 (germline): SGHDT, YYEEEE. CDR3 length: 15 residues. The CDR3 region has the DNA TGTGCCAGCAGCTTGGGCGGGGGGGCAGTGAATGAGCAGTTCTTC. Translated: CASSLGGGAVNEQFF.

This clonotype was picked up a small number of times. This rearrangement joins TRBV5-5 to TRBJ2-5; 9 bases align to TRBD1. CDR1 is SGHKS and CDR2 is YYEKEE in the germline V gene (reference sequence). CDR3 length: 17 residues. V dropped 4 bases and J dropped 0; count of bases not matched to a gene: 10. The CDR3 region is CASSDFDWTGDQETQYF. The CDR3 DNA reads TGTGCCAGCAGCGACTTTGATTGGACAGGGGACCAAGAGACCCAGTACTTC.

There are a few counts of this clonotype. The rearrangement joins TRBV7-7 to TRBJ2-1, with D hard to call. CDR1 SSHAT and CDR2 FNYEAQ come from the germline V gene (reference sequence). The CDR3 covers 13 residues. The CDR3 DNA sequence: TGTGTTAGCAGCCTCGACGGTTTCGGAGAGCAGTTCTTC. Its translation is CVSSLDGFGEQFF.

This clonotype was recorded at least ten times. The gene calls are TRBV28 and TRBJ1-1; possibly TRBD1 for D (5 bases). Deletions cut 6 bases from V and 11 bases from J, with 28 bases between. This CDR3 contains 16 residues. CDR1 and CDR2 (germline): MDHEN, SYDVKM. CDR3 region: CASSYPQGGAMDEAFF. CDR3 nucleotide sequence: TGTGCCAGCAGCTATCCCCAGGGCGGAGCCATGGACGAGGCTTTCTTT.

This clonotype was counted at least ten times. CDR3 residues: CASSLQNNYEQYF. As DNA, the CDR3 is TGTGCCAGCAGTTTGCAGAACAACTACGAGCAGTACTTC. The rearrangement uses TRBV12-3 or TRBV12-4 and TRBJ2-7; no clear D gene. The CDR3 loop spans 13 amino acids. V was clipped by 3 bases and J by 3 bases, with 9 bases between them.

This clonotype was seen ten or more times. This sequence joins TRBV20-1 and TRBJ2-7; D uncertain. The V gene's germline CDR1 is DFQATT and CDR2 SNEGSKA (reference sequence). The CDR3 spans 13 residues. The V and J ends lost 6 bases and 0 bases respectively, with 12 bases between them. The CDR3: CSAAAIYSYEQYF. The CDR3 nucleotides are TGCAGTGCCGCCGCCATTTACTCCTACGAGCAGTACTTC.

The J gene is TRBJ2-2, the V gene TRBV10-2; D gene unclear. Per germline, CDR1 WSHSY and CDR2 SAAADI. The CDR3 runs 15 residues. V gave up 7 bases and J gave up 4 bases, with 16 bases separating them. CDR3 in amino acids: CASTKSGRGTGELFF. Here the CDR3 DNA reads TGCGCCAGCACAAAGTCAGGACGTGGCACCGGGGAGCTGTTTTTT.

The chain links TRBV5-1 to TRBJ2-2, with 11 bases that match TRBD2. Trimming removed 2 bases from V and 1 base from J; junction bases left unmatched: 7. The CDR3 contains 18 residues. The germline gives CDR1 SGHRS, CDR2 YFSETQ. This chain's CDR3 is CASSFLTSGGQNTGELFF. The CDR3 coding sequence is TGCGCCAGCAGCTTCCTTACTAGCGGGGGCCAGAACACCGGGGAGCTGTTTTTT.

At least ten counts were recorded for this clonotype. The chain links TRBV2 to TRBJ2-5; D call uncertain. The V gene's germline CDR1 is SNHLY and CDR2 FYNNEI. The CDR3 has 12 residues. V lost 4 bases and J lost 5, with 8 bases in between. The DNA of the CDR3 is TGTGCCAGCAGTGTGTCGGGTGAGACCCAGTACTTC. Translation gives CASSVSGETQYF.

In its sample, this clonotype was seen many times. The genes are TRBV27 and TRBJ2-7; TRBD2 matches at 15 bases. Germline V gene data show CDR1 as MNHEY and CDR2 as SMNVEV (reference sequence). This CDR3 is built from 15 residues. V lost 5 bases to trimming and J lost 5 bases; unmatched junction nucleotides: 4. The CDR3 region has the DNA TGTGCCAGCAGTCCCGGGACTAGCGGGGGGAACGAGCAGTACTTC. Translating it yields CASSPGTSGGNEQYF.

This clonotype was recorded a few times. The V gene is TRBV4-2, the J gene TRBJ1-5, with D unclear. The germline CDR1 and CDR2 sequences are LGHNA and YNFKEQ. V was shortened by 3 bases and J by 4 bases, with 10 bases between the two germline ends. The CDR3 sequence is 14 residues long. CDR3 amino acids: CASSHLGKNQPQHF. Here the CDR3 DNA reads TGTGCCAGCAGCCACTTGGGGAAAAATCAGCCCCAGCATTTT.

This clonotype occurred many times. The chain recombines TRBV20-1 with TRBJ2-7; tentative D call: TRBD2 (5 bases). The CDR3 consists of 14 residues. Between the trimmed V and J ends, which lost 4 bases and 2 bases, there was a span of 15 bases. Germline-derived CDR1 and CDR2 are DFQATT and SNEGSKA (reference sequence). CDR3 residues: CSATSTGWAYEQYF. CDR3 in DNA: TGCAGTGCTACCTCTACGGGGTGGGCCTACGAGCAGTACTTC.

This clonotype was found a few times. The chain combines TRBV2 with TRBJ2-7, with no clear D. The germline gives CDR1 SNHLY, CDR2 FYNNEI. V lost 6 bases and J 0 bases, leaving 15 bases between the germline ends. This CDR3 region has 15 residues. CDR3 amino acids: CASRPGLTSSYEQYF. The CDR3 region has the DNA TGTGCCAGCAGACCCGGGCTAACAAGCTCCTACGAGCAGTACTTC. The whole variable domain, remainder taken from reference TRBV2 and TRBJ2-7, is EPEVTQTPSHQVTQMGQEVILRCVPISNHLYFYWYRQILGQKVEFLVSFYNNEISEKSEIFDDQFSVERPDGSNFTLKIRSTKLEDSAMYFCASRPGLTSSYEQYFGPGTRLTVT.

This clonotype was seen repeatedly, ten times or more. The chain employs TRBV7-2 and TRBJ1-1; 9 nucleotides line up with TRBD1. Unmatched junction bases numbered 0, after V lost 3 bases and J lost 1 base. This CDR3 region has 14 residues. CDR1 is SGHTA and CDR2 is FQGNSA in the germline V gene. The CDR3 DNA sequence: TGTGCCAGCAGCTTGGACAGGGGGAACACTGAAGCTTTCTTT. This translates into CASSLDRGNTEAFF.

This clonotype came up many times. The chain is built from TRBV5-1 and TRBJ2-1; 7 bases match TRBD2. CDR1 is SGHRS and CDR2 is YFSETQ in the germline V gene. With V trimmed by 4 bases and J by 5 bases, 6 bases remained unmatched. The CDR3 has 14 residues. CDR3 DNA: TGCGCCAGCAGCCCTGGCGGGGGTAACAATGAGCAGTTCTTC. Its translation is CASSPGGGNNEQFF. Looking up the rest from reference TRBV5-1 and TRBJ2-1 gives the full variable domain: KAGVTQTPRYLIKTRGQQVTLSCSPISGHRSVSWYQQTPGQGLQFLFEYFSETQRNKGNFPGRFSGRQFSNSRSEMNVSTLELGDSALYLCASSPGGGNNEQFFGPGTRLTVL.

The rearrangement uses TRBV6-2 or TRBV6-3 and TRBJ2-5, with no clear D. The CDR3 sequence is 11 residues long. V was pared by 8 bases and J by 4 bases, with 8 bases between. Germline V gene data show CDR1 as MNHEY and CDR2 as SVGEGT. CDR3 DNA sequence: TGTGCCAGCCTATCGGGAGAGACCCAGTACTTC. Its translation: CASLSGETQYF.

As to this clonotype: It is likely a read error: a sequence one base away is far more abundant. V and J are TRBV11-2 and TRBJ2-5; a weak D match, TRBD2 (5 bases). In germline, CDR1 is SGHAT, CDR2 FQNNGV. Trimming shortened V by 5 bases and J by 11 bases, and 21 bases separated the two germline ends. The CDR3 has 14 amino acids. The CDR3 spells CASSASSSYNEQYF. The CDR3 DNA sequence: TGTGCCAGCAGCGCTAGCAGCTCCTACAATGAGCAGTACTTC.

This clonotype has ten or more counts. The chain combines TRBV2 with TRBJ2-7, with a weak D call TRBD1 (5 bases). CDR3 length equals 12 residues. The V end lost 8 bases, the J end lost 1 base, and 9 bases lay between the germline ends. Germline V gene data show CDR1 as SNHLY and CDR2 as FYNNEI. The CDR3 DNA is TGTGCCAGCTGGGGCAGGTCCTACGAGCAGTACTTC. Translated: CASWGRSYEQYF.